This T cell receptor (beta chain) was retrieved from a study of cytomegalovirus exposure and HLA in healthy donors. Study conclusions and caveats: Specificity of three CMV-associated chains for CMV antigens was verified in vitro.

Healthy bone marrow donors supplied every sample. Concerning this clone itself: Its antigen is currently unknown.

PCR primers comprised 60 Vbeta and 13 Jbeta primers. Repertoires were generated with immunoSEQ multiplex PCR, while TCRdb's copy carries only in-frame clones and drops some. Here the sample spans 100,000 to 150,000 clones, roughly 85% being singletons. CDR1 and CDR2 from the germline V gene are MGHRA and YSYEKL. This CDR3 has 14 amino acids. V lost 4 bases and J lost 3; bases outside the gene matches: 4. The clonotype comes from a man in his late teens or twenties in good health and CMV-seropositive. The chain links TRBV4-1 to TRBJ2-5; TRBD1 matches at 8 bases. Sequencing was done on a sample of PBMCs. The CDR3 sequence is CASSRVTGEETQYF. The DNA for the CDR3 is TGCGCCAGCAGCCGCGTGACAGGGGAAGAGACCCAGTACTTC.